This T cell receptor beta chain was profiled in a study of cytomegalovirus exposure and HLA in healthy donors. As for the study in general: Early released data had about 80 million unique TCRs, all coming from HLA-typed donors.

The PCR ran on 60 Vbeta and 13 Jbeta primers. Measured with immunoSEQ multiplex PCR; TCRdb has only the in-frame clones, and not every one. This sample has 150,000 to 200,000 clones, with roughly 81% found just once. All the people who gave samples were healthy bone marrow donors. Deletions cut 4 bases from V and 4 bases from J, with 11 bases between. CDR3 length: 13 residues. Germline CDR1 MNHNS, CDR2 SASEGT. The table lists this clone with a count of one. Sequenced sample: PBMCs. The chain has TRBV6-1 and TRBJ2-7; D gene unclear. The source of this sequence is a man aged 25-45 years in good health and CMV-seropositive. CDR3 region: CASSGDNMYEQYV. CDR3 coding DNA: TGTGCCAGCAGTGGTGACAACATGTACGAGCAGTACGTC.